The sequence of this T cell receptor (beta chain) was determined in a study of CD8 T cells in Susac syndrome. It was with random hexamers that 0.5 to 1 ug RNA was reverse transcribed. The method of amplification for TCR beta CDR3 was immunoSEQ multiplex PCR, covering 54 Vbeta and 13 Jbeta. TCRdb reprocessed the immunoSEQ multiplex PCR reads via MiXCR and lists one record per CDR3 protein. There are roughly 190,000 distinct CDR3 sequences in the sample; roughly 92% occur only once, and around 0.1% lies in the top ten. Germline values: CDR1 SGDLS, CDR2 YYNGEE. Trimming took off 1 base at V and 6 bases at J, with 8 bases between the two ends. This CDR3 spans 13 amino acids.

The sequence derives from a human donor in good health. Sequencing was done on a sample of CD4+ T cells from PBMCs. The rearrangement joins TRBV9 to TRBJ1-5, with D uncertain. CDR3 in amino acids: CASSVRAGQPQHF. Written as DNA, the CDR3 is TGTGCCAGCAGCGTAAGGGCGGGTCAGCCCCAGCATTTT.